This TCR beta chain was obtained from a study of control samples from healthy donors and cancer patients. Repertoires were generated with immunoSEQ multiplex PCR, while TCRdb's copy carries only in-frame clones and drops some. The data hold fewer than 200,000 clones, with 88% observed a single time. Material: blood. This TCR was sampled from a woman younger than 45 in good health.

The CDR3 DNA reads TGTGCCAGCTGGGACAGGCTTGGCTACGAGCAGTACTTC. This translates into CASWDRLGYEQYF. The V call is TRBV28, the J call TRBJ2-7, with 8 bases lining up with TRBD1. CDR3 length: 13 residues. Unmatched junction bases numbered 6, after V lost 8 bases and J lost 3 bases. Germline CDR1 reads MDHEN; CDR2 reads SYDVKM. Supplemented by reference TRBV28 and TRBJ2-7, the full variable domain reads DVKVTQSSRYLVKRTGEKVFLECVQDMDHENMFWYRQDPGLGLRLIYFSYDVKMKEKGDIPEGYSVSREKKERFSLILESASTNQTSMYLCASWDRLGYEQYFGPGTRLTVT.